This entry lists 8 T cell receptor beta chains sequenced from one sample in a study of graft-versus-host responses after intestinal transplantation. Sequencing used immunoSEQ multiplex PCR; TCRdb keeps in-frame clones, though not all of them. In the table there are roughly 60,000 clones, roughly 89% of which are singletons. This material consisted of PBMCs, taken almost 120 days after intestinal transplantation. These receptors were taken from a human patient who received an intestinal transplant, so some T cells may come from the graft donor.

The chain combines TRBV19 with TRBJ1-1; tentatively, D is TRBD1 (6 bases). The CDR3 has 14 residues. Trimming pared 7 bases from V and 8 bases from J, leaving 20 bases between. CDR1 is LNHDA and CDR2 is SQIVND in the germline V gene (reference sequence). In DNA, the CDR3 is TGTGCCAGTACCCCGGGGACACGGACTACCGAAGCTTTCTTT. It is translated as CASTPGTRTTEAFF.

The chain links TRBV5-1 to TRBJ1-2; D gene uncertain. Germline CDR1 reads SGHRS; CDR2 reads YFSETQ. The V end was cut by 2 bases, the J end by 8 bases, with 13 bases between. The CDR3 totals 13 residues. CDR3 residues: CASSFGRVEGYTF. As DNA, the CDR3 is TGCGCCAGCAGCTTCGGTAGGGTCGAAGGCTACACCTTC. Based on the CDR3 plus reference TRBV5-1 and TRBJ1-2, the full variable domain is KAGVTQTPRYLIKTRGQQVTLSCSPISGHRSVSWYQQTPGQGLQFLFEYFSETQRNKGNFPGRFSGRQFSNSRSEMNVSTLELGDSALYLCASSFGRVEGYTFGSGTRLTVV.

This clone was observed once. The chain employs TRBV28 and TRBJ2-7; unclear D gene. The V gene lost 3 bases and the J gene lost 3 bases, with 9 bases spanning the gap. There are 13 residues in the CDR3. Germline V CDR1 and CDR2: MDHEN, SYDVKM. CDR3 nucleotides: TGTGCCAGCAGTTTGCCTCTGGGCTACGAGCAGTACTTC. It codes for CASSLPLGYEQYF.

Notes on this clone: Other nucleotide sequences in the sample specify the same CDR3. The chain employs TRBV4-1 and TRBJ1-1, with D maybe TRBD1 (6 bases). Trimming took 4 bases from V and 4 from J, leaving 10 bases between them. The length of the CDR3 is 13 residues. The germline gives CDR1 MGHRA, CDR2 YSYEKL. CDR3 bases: TGCGCCAGCAGCCTTCTGGGGGCCACTGAAGCTTTCTTT. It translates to CASSLLGATEAFF.

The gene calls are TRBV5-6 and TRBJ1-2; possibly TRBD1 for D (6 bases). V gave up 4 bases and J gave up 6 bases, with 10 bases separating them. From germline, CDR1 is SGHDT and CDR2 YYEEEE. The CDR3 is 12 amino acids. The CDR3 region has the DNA TGTGCCAGCAGCGCAGGGGTGGATGGCTACACCTTC. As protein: CASSAGVDGYTF.

The CDR3 sequence: CAIGGGAGTDTQYF. Written as DNA, the CDR3 is TGTGCCATCGGTGGGGGGGCCGGCACAGATACGCAGTATTTT. The chain recombines TRBV10-3 with TRBJ2-3; D is perhaps TRBD2 (7 bases). The CDR3 runs to 14 residues. V was cut by 8 bases and J by 1 base, with 13 bases left in between. Germline V gene data show CDR1 as ENHRY and CDR2 as SYGVKD.

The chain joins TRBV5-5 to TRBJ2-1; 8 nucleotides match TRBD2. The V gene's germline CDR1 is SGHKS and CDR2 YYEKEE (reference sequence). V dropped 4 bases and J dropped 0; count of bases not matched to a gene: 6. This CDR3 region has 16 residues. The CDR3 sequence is CASSLRTSPSYNEQFF. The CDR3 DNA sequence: TGTGCCAGCAGCCTTAGGACTAGCCCCTCCTACAATGAGCAGTTCTTC.

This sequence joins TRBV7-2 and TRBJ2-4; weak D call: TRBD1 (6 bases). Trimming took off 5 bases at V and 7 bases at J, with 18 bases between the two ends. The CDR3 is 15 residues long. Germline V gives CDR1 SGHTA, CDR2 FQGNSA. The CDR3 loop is CASSQEAQGWNIQYF. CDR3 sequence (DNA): TGTGCCAGCAGCCAGGAGGCGCAGGGGTGGAACATTCAGTACTTC.